Listed below are T cell receptor beta chains from one sample, sequenced in a study of cytomegalovirus exposure and HLA in healthy donors. Data came from immunoSEQ multiplex PCR; TCRdb stores just in-frame clones and leaves some out. Among around 120,000 clones listed, 80% were seen once. Sequencing used PBMCs. These receptors were taken from a female donor in good health and CMV-seropositive. Both conserved end residues are part of each CDR3. D genes are given only for firm matches. Size values are once, few and many counts, or a class for expanded clones, and some rows have none.

TRBJ1-3,TRBV7-9,NA,few,CASSETVGNTIYF,TGTGCCAGCAGCGAGACAGTTGGAAACACCATATATTTT
TRBJ2-7,TRBV5-1,TRBD1,NA,CASSLSPGGYYEQYF,TGCGCCAGCAGCTTGAGTCCAGGGGGCTATTACGAGCAGTACTTC
TRBJ2-7,TRBV4-1,NA,once,CASSQERGMGEQYF,TGCGCCAGCAGCCAAGAACGGGGAATGGGGGAGCAGTACTTC
TRBJ2-2,TRBV2,TRBD1,NA,CASRGTGGSGGELFF,TGTGCCAGCAGGGGGACAGGGGGTTCGGGCGGGGAGCTGTTTTTT
TRBJ2-1,TRBV27,NA,NA,CASSFSRSSYNEQFF,TGTGCCAGCAGTTTTTCCCGGAGCTCCTACAATGAGCAGTTCTTC
TRBJ2-7,TRBV4-1,TRBD2,NA,CASSQTSGGEWYEQYF,TGCGCCAGCAGCCAAACTAGCGGGGGGGAATGGTACGAGCAGTACTTC
TRBJ1-1,TRBV5-1,NA,NA,CASSSLGPTWDTEAFF,TGCGCCAGCAGCTCATTGGGGCCCACCTGGGACACTGAAGCTTTCTTT
TRBJ1-5,TRBV7-6,NA,NA,CASSDYAGTDSNQPQHF,TGTGCCAGCAGCGACTACGCCGGGACTGATAGCAATCAGCCCCAGCATTTT
TRBJ1-5,TRBV5-8,NA,NA,CASSLTVHQPQHF,TGTGCCAGCAGCTTGACAGTTCATCAGCCCCAGCATTTT
TRBJ2-7,TRBV18,TRBD1,NA,CASSPRPGQGYYEQYF,TGTGCCAGCTCACCACGCCCGGGACAGGGCTATTACGAGCAGTACTTC
TRBJ2-5,TRBV9,TRBD2,NA,CASSARTSGNQETQYF,TGTGCCAGCAGCGCCCGGACTAGCGGGAACCAAGAGACCCAGTACTTC